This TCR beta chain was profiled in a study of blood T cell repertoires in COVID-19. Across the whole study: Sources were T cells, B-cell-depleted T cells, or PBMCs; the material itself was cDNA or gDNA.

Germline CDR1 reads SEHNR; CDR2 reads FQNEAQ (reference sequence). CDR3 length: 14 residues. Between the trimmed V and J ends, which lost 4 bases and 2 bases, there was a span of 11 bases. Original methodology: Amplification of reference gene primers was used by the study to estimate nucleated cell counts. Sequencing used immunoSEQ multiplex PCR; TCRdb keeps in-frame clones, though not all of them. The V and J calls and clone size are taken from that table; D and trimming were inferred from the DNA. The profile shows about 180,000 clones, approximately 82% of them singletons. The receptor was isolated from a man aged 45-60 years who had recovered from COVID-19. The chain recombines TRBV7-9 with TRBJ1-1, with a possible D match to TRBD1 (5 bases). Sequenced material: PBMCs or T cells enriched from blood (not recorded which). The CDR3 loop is CASSSWTKNTEAFF. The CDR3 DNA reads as TGTGCCAGCAGCTCATGGACAAAAAACACTGAAGCTTTCTTT.